Below are 27 T cell receptor beta chains sequenced from a single sample in a study of control samples from healthy donors and cancer patients. Using immunoSEQ multiplex PCR, the repertoire was profiled, and TCRdb retains in-frame clones only, with some absent. This sample has about 130,000 clones; 92% occur once, and the top ten carry over 2%. Sample: blood. These receptors all come from a woman aged 50 to 65 in good health.

The rearrangement uses TRBV5-4 and TRBJ2-1, with TRBD2 matching 10 bases. Germline CDR1 and CDR2: SGHNT and YYREEE (reference sequence). Losses at the gene ends were 2 bases for V and 4 bases for J; bases not matched to a gene: 3. This CDR3 spans 15 amino acids. The CDR3 is CASSLTSGTYNEQFF. For the CDR3, the DNA is TGTGCCAGCAGCTTAACTAGCGGGACTTACAATGAGCAGTTCTTC.

V usage is TRBV15 and J usage is TRBJ2-3, with D perhaps given as TRBD1 or TRBD2 (5 bases each). Germline lookup yields CDR1 LNHNV and CDR2 YYDKDF (reference sequence). V was pared by 8 bases and J by 0 bases, with 9 bases between. The CDR3 has 13 residues. CDR3 nucleotide sequence: TGTGCCACCCGGGGCGGGAGCACAGATACGCAGTATTTT. Residues: CATRGGSTDTQYF.

This chain joins TRBV29-1 and TRBJ1-1; tentatively, D is TRBD1 (6 bases). Looked up from germline, CDR1 is SQVTM and CDR2 is ANQGSEA. V was clipped by 7 bases and J by 1 base, with 13 bases between them. The CDR3 has 13 amino acids. The CDR3 nucleotides are TGCAGCGCCTTGCGGGGGGCGAACACTGAAGCTTTCTTT. This gives the protein CSALRGANTEAFF.

This clone showed up just once. The chain has TRBV30 and TRBJ1-5; 8 bases align to TRBD1. The CDR3 spans 13 residues. V gave up 5 bases and J gave up 4 bases; unmatched junction bases: 4. CDR1 is GTSNPN, CDR2 SVGIG, per germline (reference sequence). For the CDR3, the DNA is TGTGCCTGGGATGGGACAGGAAATCAGCCCCAGCATTTT. Amino acids: CAWDGTGNQPQHF.

This chain connects TRBV19 to TRBJ1-1; possibly TRBD1 for D (5 bases). The CDR3 extends over 15 amino acids. V lost 3 bases and J 5 bases, leaving 16 bases between the germline ends. The germline gives CDR1 LNHDA, CDR2 SQIVND (reference sequence). CDR3 nucleotide sequence: TGTGCCAGTAGTATCGGACGTTTTTGGGGGACTGAAGCTTTCTTT. Translation: CASSIGRFWGTEAFF.

This chain uses TRBV7-2 with TRBJ1-5, with D maybe TRBD1 (5 bases). From germline, CDR1 is SGHTA and CDR2 FQGNSA. Trimming cost V 2 bases and J 3 bases, with 14 bases left between them. The CDR3 consists of 16 residues. The chain's CDR3 is CASSLNGGRNNQPQHF. The CDR3 DNA reads TGTGCCAGCAGCTTAAATGGGGGACGGAACAATCAGCCCCAGCATTTT.

This sequence joins TRBV7-9 and TRBJ1-4; 7 nucleotides line up with TRBD1. With V trimmed by 1 base and J by 4 bases, 3 bases remained unmatched. The germline gives CDR1 SEHNR, CDR2 FQNEAQ (reference sequence). CDR3 length: 15 residues. The CDR3 sequence is CASSLEGTVNEKLFF. As DNA, the CDR3 is TGTGCCAGCAGCTTAGAGGGGACAGTTAATGAAAAACTGTTTTTT.

Only one count was recorded for this clone. The V gene is TRBV2, the J gene TRBJ1-5, with D possibly being TRBD1 (5 bases). Per germline, CDR1 SNHLY and CDR2 FYNNEI. Between the trimmed V and J ends, which lost 4 bases and 3 bases, there was a span of 10 bases. There are 14 residues in the CDR3. CDR3 sequence reads: CASSVSGINQPQHF. In nucleotides, the CDR3 is TGTGCCAGCAGTGTATCAGGGATCAATCAGCCCCAGCATTTT.

The rearrangement joins TRBV19 to TRBJ2-7; perhaps TRBD2 as D (5 bases). Germline V gene data show CDR1 as LNHDA and CDR2 as SQIVND (reference sequence). Trimming cost V 3 bases and J 3 bases, with 9 bases left between them. CDR3 length equals 13 residues. The CDR3 here is CASSIDGDYEQYF. CDR3 DNA sequence: TGTGCCAGTAGTATTGACGGGGACTACGAGCAGTACTTC.

The V gene is TRBV15, the J gene TRBJ2-5; D is unclear. Trimming took 6 bases from V and 0 from J, leaving 11 bases between them. Germline loops: CDR1 LNHNV, CDR2 YYDKDF (reference sequence). This CDR3 is 14 amino acids long. The CDR3 region is CATRDHDHQETQYF. For the CDR3, the DNA is TGTGCCACCAGGGACCATGACCACCAAGAGACCCAGTACTTC.

As for this clone: One junction end does not reproduce the germline sequence, and a read error may be involved. The J gene is TRBJ2-1, the V gene TRBV6-1; TRBD2 matches at 12 bases. The germline CDR1 and CDR2 sequences are MNHNS and SASEGT. This CDR3 contains 18 residues. CDR3 sequence reads: CASSEKTSGSIKYSEQFF. The CDR3 DNA is TGTGCCAGCAGTGAAAAGACTAGCGGGAGCATTAAGTACAGTGAGCAGTTCTTC.

The genes are TRBV5-5 and TRBJ1-1, with a possible D match to TRBD1 (5 bases). The V gene's germline CDR1 is SGHKS and CDR2 YYEKEE (reference sequence). The V gene lost 4 bases and the J gene lost 0 bases, with 13 bases spanning the gap. CDR3 size: 15 residues. The CDR3 is CASSLIDSMNTEAFF. The CDR3 DNA follows: TGTGCCAGCAGCCTTATCGACAGTATGAACACTGAAGCTTTCTTT.

This clone has just a few counts. The V gene is TRBV4-2, the J gene TRBJ2-1, with 8 bases aligning to TRBD2. V was clipped by 0 bases and J by 0 bases; unmatched bases: 16. Germline-derived CDR1 and CDR2 are LGHNA and YNFKEQ. The CDR3 contains 21 residues. The CDR3 sequence is CASSQELPAGGLISSYNEQFF. The CDR3 region has the DNA TGTGCCAGCAGCCAAGAACTCCCTGCGGGAGGCCTCATAAGCTCCTACAATGAGCAGTTCTTC.

CDR3 protein: CASSSSDRGAYGYTF. CDR3 nucleotide sequence: TGTGCCAGTAGTTCCTCGGACAGGGGCGCCTATGGCTACACCTTC. The chain links TRBV19 to TRBJ1-2, with 9 bases aligning to TRBD1. Germline CDR1 reads LNHDA; CDR2 reads SQIVND (reference sequence). The V gene end was trimmed by 5 bases and the J gene end by 4 bases; junction bases not matched to a gene: 8. The CDR3 consists of 15 residues.

This clone appeared once. V is TRBV6-5 and J is TRBJ2-3, with D possibly matching TRBD2 (7 bases). The CDR3 is 15 residues long. Germline V gives CDR1 MNHEY, CDR2 SVGAGI. Trimming cost V 9 bases and J 4 bases, with 20 bases left between them. CDR3 sequence reads: CASTLGGAMSDTQYF. The CDR3, as DNA: TGTGCCAGTACCCTTGGGGGGGCTATGTCAGATACGCAGTATTTT.

This chain links TRBV5-1 with TRBJ2-7, with 9 bases aligning to TRBD2. Unmatched junction bases numbered 5, after V lost 2 bases and J lost 2 bases. The CDR3 spans 15 residues. The germline V gene has CDR1 SGHRS and CDR2 YFSETQ. CDR3 region: CASSLSGGPPYEQYF. CDR3 in DNA: TGCGCCAGCAGCTTAAGCGGGGGGCCCCCCTACGAGCAGTACTTC.

The chain couples TRBV9 to TRBJ2-2; D possibly corresponds to TRBD2 (6 bases). CDR1 and CDR2 from the germline V gene are SGDLS and YYNGEE. The V end was cut by 0 bases, the J end by 7 bases, with 16 bases between. The CDR3 length is 16 residues. The CDR3 DNA sequence: TGTGCCAGCAGCGTAGAGGCGGAGCCGCGGGGCGGGGAGCTGTTTTTT. This sequence encodes CASSVEAEPRGGELFF.

This chain links TRBV5-1 with TRBJ2-7; TRBD1 aligns across 7 bases. This CDR3 is 13 amino acids long. Germline CDR1 is SGHRS and CDR2 is YFSETQ. Unmatched junction bases numbered 3, after V lost 3 bases and J lost 3 bases. CDR3 loop: CASSWTGGYEQYF. The CDR3 nucleotides read TGCGCCAGCAGCTGGACAGGAGGCTACGAGCAGTACTTC.

The V and J genes are TRBV7-9 and TRBJ2-2; D remains ambiguous. In germline, CDR1 is SEHNR, CDR2 FQNEAQ (reference sequence). This CDR3 spans 11 amino acids. Trimming removed 2 bases from V and 6 bases from J, with 1 base in between. CDR3 nucleotides: TGTGCCAGCAGCTTACCCGGGGAGCTGTTTTTT. Amino acid sequence: CASSLPGELFF.

The chain uses TRBV11-2 and TRBJ2-3, with D possibly being TRBD2 (6 bases). Germline V gene lookup returns CDR1 SGHAT and CDR2 FQNNGV. V was trimmed by 8 bases and J by 2 bases, leaving 14 bases between them. The CDR3 covers 14 residues. CDR3 coding DNA: TGTGCCAGCTCGGGACTCTTATACACAGATACGCAGTATTTT. This translates into CASSGLLYTDTQYF.

The genes are TRBV7-2 and TRBJ1-2, with TRBD1 as a possible D gene (6 bases). The CDR3 runs to 13 residues. The germline V and J ends were trimmed by 6 bases and 8 bases, with 16 bases remaining between them. Germline assignment: CDR1 SGHTA and CDR2 FQGNSA. CDR3 in DNA: TGTGCCAGCAGGAATAAAAGGGGGAACGGCTACACCTTC. Its protein product is CASRNKRGNGYTF.

V usage is TRBV5-6 and J usage is TRBJ2-3; 7 bases line up with TRBD2. The CDR3 length is 15 residues. Germline loops: CDR1 SGHDT, CDR2 YYEEEE. The V gene end was trimmed by 4 bases and the J gene end by 2 bases; junction bases not matched to a gene: 7. CDR3 amino acids: CASSPLADNTDTQYF. Here the CDR3 DNA reads TGTGCCAGCAGCCCCCTAGCGGATAACACAGATACGCAGTATTTT.

The chain recombines TRBV5-1 with TRBJ2-2, with TRBD2 identical over 9 bases. The CDR3 covers 15 residues. Germline lookup yields CDR1 SGHRS and CDR2 YFSETQ. V lost 6 bases and J lost 5; bases outside the gene matches: 8. CDR3 DNA sequence: TGCGCCAGCACGAGCCTAGCGGGACTTACCGGGGAGCTGTTTTTT. It codes for CASTSLAGLTGELFF.

CDR3 amino acids: CASSQVRPGTGNTIYF. In DNA, the CDR3 is TGTGCCAGCAGCCAAGTCCGGCCCGGGACGGGAAACACCATATATTTT. V and J are TRBV14 and TRBJ1-3, with D possibly matching TRBD1 (5 bases). V shed 1 base and J shed 4 bases, with 14 bases lying between them. Germline V gene sequence: CDR1 SGHDN, CDR2 FVKESK. CDR3 length equals 16 residues.

The chain recombines TRBV7-2 with TRBJ2-5; 11 nucleotides agree with TRBD2. The germline V gene encodes CDR1 SGHTA and CDR2 FQGNSA. The CDR3 has 18 amino acids. V trimming: 0 bases; J trimming: 2 bases; junction bases outside the gene matches: 8. The CDR3: CASSLARSSGGWQETQYF. The DNA for the CDR3 is TGTGCCAGCAGCTTAGCGCGGTCTAGCGGGGGGTGGCAAGAGACCCAGTACTTC.

V usage is TRBV28 and J usage is TRBJ1-2, with 7 bases that match TRBD1. The V gene end was trimmed by 2 bases and the J gene end by 6 bases; junction bases not matched to a gene: 3. In germline, CDR1 is MDHEN, CDR2 SYDVKM. The CDR3 runs 13 residues. DNA for the CDR3: TGTGCCAGCAGTTTAGGCAGGGGGAATGGCTACACCTTC. Residues: CASSLGRGNGYTF.

The chain recombines TRBV27 with TRBJ1-3, with D unclear. This CDR3 is built from 13 residues. The V end lost 3 bases, the J end lost 4 bases, and 7 bases lay between the germline ends. The germline V gene has CDR1 MNHEY and CDR2 SMNVEV (reference sequence). Written as DNA, the CDR3 is TGTGCCAGCAGTTTGGGTCTCGGAAACACCATATATTTT. Translating it yields CASSLGLGNTIYF.